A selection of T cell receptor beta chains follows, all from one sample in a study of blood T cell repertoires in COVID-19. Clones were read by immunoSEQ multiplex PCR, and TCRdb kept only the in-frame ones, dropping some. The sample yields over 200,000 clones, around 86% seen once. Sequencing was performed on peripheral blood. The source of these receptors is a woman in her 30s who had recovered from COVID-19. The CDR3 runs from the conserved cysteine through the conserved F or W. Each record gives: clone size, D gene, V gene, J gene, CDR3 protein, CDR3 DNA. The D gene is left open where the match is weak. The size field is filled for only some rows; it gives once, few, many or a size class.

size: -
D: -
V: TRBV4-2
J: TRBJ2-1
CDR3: CASSQDPGYYNEQFF
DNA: TGTGCCAGCAGCCAAGACCCGGGATACTACAATGAGCAGTTCTTC

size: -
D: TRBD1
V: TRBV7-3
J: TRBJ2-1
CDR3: CASSIQGFDEQFF
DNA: TGTGCCAGCAGCATACAGGGGTTCGATGAGCAGTTCTTC

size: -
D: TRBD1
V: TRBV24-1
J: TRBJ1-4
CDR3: CATSDRDRWGPKATNEKLFF
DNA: TGTGCCACCAGTGACCGGGACAGGTGGGGGCCCAAGGCAACTAATGAAAAACTGTTTTTT

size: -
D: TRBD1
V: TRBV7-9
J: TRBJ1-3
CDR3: CASSPVGNRGGNTIYF
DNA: TGTGCCAGCAGCCCTGTGGGAAACAGGGGTGGAAACACCATATATTTT

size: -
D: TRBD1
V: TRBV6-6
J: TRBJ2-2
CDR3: CASSMDRGNTGELFF
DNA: TGTGCCAGCAGCATGGACAGGGGGAACACCGGGGAGCTGTTTTTT

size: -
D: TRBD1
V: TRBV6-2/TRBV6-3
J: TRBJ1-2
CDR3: CASSYTKPGTGMKGYTF
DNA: TGTGCCAGCAGTTACACAAAACCCGGGACAGGGATGAAAGGCTACACCTTC

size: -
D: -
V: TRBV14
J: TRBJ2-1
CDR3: CASTEAGYNEQFF
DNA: TGTGCCAGCACCGAAGCGGGCTACAATGAGCAGTTCTTC

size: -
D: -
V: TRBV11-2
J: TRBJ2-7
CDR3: CASSLERLSYEQYF
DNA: TGTGCCAGCAGCTTAGAGCGTCTGTCATACGAGCAGTACTTC

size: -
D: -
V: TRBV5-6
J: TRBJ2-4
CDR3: CASSPGTLGMEYF
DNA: TGTGCCAGCAGCCCGGGGACACTCGGGATGGAGTACTTC

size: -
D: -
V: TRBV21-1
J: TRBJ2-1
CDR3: CASRTTTVQITYNEQFF
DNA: TGTGCCAGCAGGACTACCACAGTACAGATTACCTACAATGAGCAGTTCTTC

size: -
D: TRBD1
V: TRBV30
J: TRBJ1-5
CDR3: CAWSPTGTGGNQPQHF
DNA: TGTGCCTGGAGTCCCACCGGGACAGGGGGCAATCAGCCCCAGCATTTT

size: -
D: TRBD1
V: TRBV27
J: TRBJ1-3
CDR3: CASSLRGTGSGNTIYF
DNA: TGTGCCAGCAGTTTAAGAGGGACAGGCTCTGGAAACACCATATATTTT

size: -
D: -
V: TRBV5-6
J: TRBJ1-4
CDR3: CASSFRETRATNEKLFF
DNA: TGTGCCAGCAGCTTTCGTGAGACCAGGGCAACTAATGAAAAACTGTTTTTT

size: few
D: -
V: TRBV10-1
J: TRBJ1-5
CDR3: CASSKQGGVYQPQHF
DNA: TGCGCCAGCAGTAAACAGGGTGGGGTGTATCAGCCCCAGCATTTT

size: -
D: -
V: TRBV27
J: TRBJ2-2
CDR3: CASSATGTITGELFF
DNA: TGTGCCAGCAGTGCTACCGGGACAATCACCGGGGAGCTGTTTTTT

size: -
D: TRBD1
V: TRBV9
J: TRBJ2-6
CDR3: CASSNRDSHRDSGANVLTF
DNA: TGTGCCAGCAGCAACCGGGACAGCCACCGCGATTCTGGGGCCAACGTCCTGACTTTC

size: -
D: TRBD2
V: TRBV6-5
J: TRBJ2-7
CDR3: CASSYLADLSYEQYF
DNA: TGTGCCAGCAGTTACCTAGCGGATCTCTCCTACGAGCAGTACTTC

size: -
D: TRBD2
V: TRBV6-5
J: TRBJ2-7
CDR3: CASSYMAGGNYEQYF
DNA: TGTGCCAGCAGTTACATGGCGGGGGGAAACTACGAGCAGTACTTC

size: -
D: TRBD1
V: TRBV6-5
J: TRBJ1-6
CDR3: CASTGQVNSPLHF
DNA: TGTGCCAGCACCGGACAGGTTAATTCACCCCTCCACTTT

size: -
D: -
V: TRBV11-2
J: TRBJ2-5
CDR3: CASWGGQETQYF
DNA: TGTGCCAGCTGGGGCGGCCAAGAGACCCAGTACTTC

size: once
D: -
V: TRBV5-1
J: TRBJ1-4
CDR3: CASTTNWGDEKLFF
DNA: TGCGCCAGCACTACCAATTGGGGGGATGAAAAACTGTTTTTT

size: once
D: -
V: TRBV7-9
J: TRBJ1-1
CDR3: CASSLTGPEAFF
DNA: TGTGCCAGCAGCTTAACAGGGCCGGAAGCTTTCTTT

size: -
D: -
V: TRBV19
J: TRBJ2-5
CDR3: CATRTGGASRETQYF
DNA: TGTGCCACCCGTACCGGGGGAGCTAGCCGTGAGACCCAGTACTTC

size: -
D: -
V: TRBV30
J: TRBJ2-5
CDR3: CAWSVQRETQYF
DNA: TGTGCCTGGAGTGTACAGCGGGAGACCCAGTACTTC

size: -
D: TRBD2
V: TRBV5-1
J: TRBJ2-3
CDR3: CASSIRTSGGTDRGYF
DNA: TGCGCCAGCAGCATACGGACTAGCGGGGGGACTGATCGAGGGTATTTT

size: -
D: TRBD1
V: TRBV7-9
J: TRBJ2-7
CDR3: CASSPGTGGYEQYF
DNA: TGTGCCAGCAGCCCCGGGACAGGGGGATACGAGCAGTACTTC

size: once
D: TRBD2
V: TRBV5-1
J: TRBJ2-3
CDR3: CARSGGGTADTQYF
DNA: TGCGCCCGCAGCGGGGGGGGCACGGCAGATACGCAGTATTTT

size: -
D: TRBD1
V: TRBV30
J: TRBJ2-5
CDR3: CAWSAQGTGGQETQYF
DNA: TGTGCCTGGAGTGCTCAGGGGACAGGGGGCCAAGAGACCCAGTACTTC

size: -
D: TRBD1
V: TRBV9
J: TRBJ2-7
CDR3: CASSAQGVSSYEQYF
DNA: TGTGCCAGCAGCGCTCAGGGGGTAAGCTCCTACGAGCAGTACTTC

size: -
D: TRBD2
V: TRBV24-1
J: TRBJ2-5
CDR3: CATQAGGAGETQYF
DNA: TGTGCCACGCAAGCGGGGGGTGCGGGAGAGACCCAGTACTTC

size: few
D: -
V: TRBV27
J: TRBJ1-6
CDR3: CASSYTENNSPLHF
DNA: TGTGCCAGCAGTTATACAGAGAATAATTCACCCCTCCACTTT

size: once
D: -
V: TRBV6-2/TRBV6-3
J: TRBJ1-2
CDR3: CASSQFRGGYTF
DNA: TGTGCCAGCAGTCAATTCAGGGGTGGCTACACCTTC

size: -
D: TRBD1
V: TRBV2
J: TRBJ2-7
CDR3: CASRVTGGRSYEQYF
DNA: TGTGCCAGCAGGGTTACAGGGGGAAGGAGTTACGAGCAGTACTTC

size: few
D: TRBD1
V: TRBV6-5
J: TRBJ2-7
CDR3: CASSSRDSYEQYF
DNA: TGTGCCAGCAGTTCCCGGGACAGCTACGAGCAGTACTTC

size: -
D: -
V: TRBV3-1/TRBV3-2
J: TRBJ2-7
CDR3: CASSQLGGVYEQYF
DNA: TGTGCCAGCAGCCAGCTCGGCGGGGTGTACGAGCAGTACTTC

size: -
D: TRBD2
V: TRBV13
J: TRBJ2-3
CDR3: CASSLGPSGGISTDTQYF
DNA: TGTGCCAGCAGCTTGGGTCCTAGCGGGGGAATTAGCACAGATACGCAGTATTTT

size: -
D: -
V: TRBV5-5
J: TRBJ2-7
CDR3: CASSLPAGRGYEQYF
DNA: TGTGCCAGCAGCTTGCCGGCAGGGAGGGGGTACGAGCAGTACTTC

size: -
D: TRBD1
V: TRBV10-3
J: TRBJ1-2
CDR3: CAISEFTGVYGYTF
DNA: TGTGCCATCAGTGAATTCACAGGGGTCTATGGCTACACCTTC

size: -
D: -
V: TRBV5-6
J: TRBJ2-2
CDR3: CASSLRQAIGTGELFF
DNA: TGTGCCAGCAGCTTAAGACAGGCAATTGGCACCGGGGAGCTGTTTTTT

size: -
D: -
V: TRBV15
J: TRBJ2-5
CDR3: CATRGEGRRGETQYF
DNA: TGTGCCACCAGAGGAGAGGGTAGGCGCGGGGAGACCCAGTACTTC

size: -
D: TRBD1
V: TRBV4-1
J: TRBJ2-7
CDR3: CASSQGTGTGAYEQYF
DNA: TGCGCCAGCAGCCAAGGAACCGGGACAGGGGCTTACGAGCAGTACTTC

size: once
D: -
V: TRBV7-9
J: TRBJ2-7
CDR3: CASSLTGIPYEQYF
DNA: TGTGCCAGCAGCTTAACAGGTATCCCCTACGAGCAGTACTTC

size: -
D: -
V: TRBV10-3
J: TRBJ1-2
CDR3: CAISGGNYGYTF
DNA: TGTGCCATCAGTGGCGGCAACTATGGCTACACCTTC

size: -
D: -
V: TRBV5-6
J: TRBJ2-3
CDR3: CASSLGRILADTQYF
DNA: TGTGCCAGCAGCTTGGGGCGGATCCTCGCAGATACGCAGTATTTT

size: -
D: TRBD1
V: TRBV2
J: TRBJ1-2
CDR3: CASTPDRGRLDYGYTF
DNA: TGTGCCAGCACCCCGGACAGGGGGCGGCTTGACTATGGCTACACCTTC

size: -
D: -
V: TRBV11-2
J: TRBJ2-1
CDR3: CASSLTGGGNEQFF
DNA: TGTGCCAGCAGCTTAACAGGGGGGGGGAATGAGCAGTTCTTC

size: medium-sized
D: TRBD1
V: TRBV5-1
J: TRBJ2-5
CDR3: CASSRDRVGQETQYF
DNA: TGCGCCAGCAGCCGGGACAGGGTGGGACAAGAGACCCAGTACTTC

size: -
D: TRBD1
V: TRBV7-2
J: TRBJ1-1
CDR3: CATHRGLHNTEAFF
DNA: TGTGCCACCCACAGGGGCCTCCACAACACTGAAGCTTTCTTT

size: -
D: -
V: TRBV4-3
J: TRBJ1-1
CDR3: CASSQVLGGLGKNTEAFF
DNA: TGCGCCAGCAGCCAAGTTCTGGGAGGGTTGGGTAAAAACACTGAAGCTTTCTTT

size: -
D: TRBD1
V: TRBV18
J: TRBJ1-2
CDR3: CASSPSADRAYGYTF
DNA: TGTGCCAGCTCACCTAGCGCGGACAGGGCCTATGGCTACACCTTC

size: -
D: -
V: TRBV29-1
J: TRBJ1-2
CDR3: CSAEQGNYGYTF
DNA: TGCAGCGCTGAACAGGGAAACTATGGCTACACCTTC

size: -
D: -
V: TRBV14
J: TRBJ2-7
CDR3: CASSQEKAEQYF
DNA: TGTGCCAGCAGCCAAGAAAAAGCCGAGCAGTACTTC

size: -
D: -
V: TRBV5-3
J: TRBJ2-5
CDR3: CARKGGTQYF
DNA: TGTGCCAGAAAGGGAGGGACCCAGTACTTC

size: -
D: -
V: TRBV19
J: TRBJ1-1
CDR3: CASSFYPGRNTEAFF
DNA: TGTGCCAGTAGTTTCTACCCGGGGAGGAACACTGAAGCTTTCTTT

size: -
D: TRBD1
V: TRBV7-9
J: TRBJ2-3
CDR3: CASSLGDRRTTDTQYF
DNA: TGTGCCAGCAGCTTAGGGGACAGGAGGACCACAGATACGCAGTATTTT

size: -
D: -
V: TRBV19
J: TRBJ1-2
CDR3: CASSISRSGGSYGYTF
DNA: TGTGCCAGTAGTATCTCCAGATCCGGGGGAAGTTATGGCTACACCTTC

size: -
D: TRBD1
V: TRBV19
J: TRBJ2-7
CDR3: CASSLQGAYEQYF
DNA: TGTGCCAGTAGTCTACAGGGGGCCTACGAGCAGTACTTC

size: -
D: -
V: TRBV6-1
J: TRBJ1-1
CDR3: CASSEPYRGTEAFF
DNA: TGTGCCAGCAGTGAACCCTATAGGGGCACTGAAGCTTTCTTT

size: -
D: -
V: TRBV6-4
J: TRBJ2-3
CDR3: CASSLDSGSTDTQYF
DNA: TGTGCCAGCAGTCTCGATAGCGGAAGCACAGATACGCAGTATTTT